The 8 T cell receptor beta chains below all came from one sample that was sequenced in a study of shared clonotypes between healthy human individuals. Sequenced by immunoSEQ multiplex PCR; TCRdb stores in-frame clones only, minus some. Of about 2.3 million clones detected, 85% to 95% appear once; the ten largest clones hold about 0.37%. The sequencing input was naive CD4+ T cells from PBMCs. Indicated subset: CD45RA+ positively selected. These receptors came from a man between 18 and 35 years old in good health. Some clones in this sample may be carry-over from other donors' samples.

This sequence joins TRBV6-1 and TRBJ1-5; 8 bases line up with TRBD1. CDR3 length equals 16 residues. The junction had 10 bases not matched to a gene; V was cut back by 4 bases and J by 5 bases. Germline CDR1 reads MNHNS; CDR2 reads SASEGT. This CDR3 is CASSGGGRGLDQPQHF. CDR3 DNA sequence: TGTGCCAGCAGTGGTGGCGGCAGGGGGCTTGATCAGCCCCAGCATTTT.

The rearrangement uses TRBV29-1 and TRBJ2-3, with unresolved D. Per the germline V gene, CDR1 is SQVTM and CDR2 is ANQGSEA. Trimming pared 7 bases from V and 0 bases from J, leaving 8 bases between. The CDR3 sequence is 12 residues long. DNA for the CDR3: TGCAGCGGAGTAGGGAGCACAGATACGCAGTATTTT. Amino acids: CSGVGSTDTQYF.

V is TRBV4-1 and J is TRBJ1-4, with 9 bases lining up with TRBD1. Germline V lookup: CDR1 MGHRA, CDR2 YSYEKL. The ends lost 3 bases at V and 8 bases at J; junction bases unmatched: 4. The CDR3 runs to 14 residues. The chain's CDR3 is CASSQRQGGEKLFF. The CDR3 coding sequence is TGCGCCAGCAGCCAGAGACAGGGGGGGGAAAAACTGTTTTTT.

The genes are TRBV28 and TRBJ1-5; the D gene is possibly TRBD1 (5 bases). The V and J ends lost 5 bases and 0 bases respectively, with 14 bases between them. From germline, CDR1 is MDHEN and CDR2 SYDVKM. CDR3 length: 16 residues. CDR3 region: CASSRRQPYSNQPQHF. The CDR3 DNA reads TGTGCCAGCAGTCGCCGACAGCCTTATAGCAATCAGCCCCAGCATTTT.

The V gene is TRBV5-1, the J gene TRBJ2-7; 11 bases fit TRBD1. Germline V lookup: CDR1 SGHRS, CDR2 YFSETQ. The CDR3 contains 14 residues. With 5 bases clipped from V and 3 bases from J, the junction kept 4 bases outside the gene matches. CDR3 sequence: CASRRTGGNYEQYF. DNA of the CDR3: TGCGCCAGCAGACGGACAGGGGGCAACTACGAGCAGTACTTC.

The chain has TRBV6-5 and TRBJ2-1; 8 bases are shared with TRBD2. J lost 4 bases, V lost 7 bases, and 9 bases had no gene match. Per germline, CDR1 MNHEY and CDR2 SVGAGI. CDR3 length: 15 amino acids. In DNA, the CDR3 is TGTGCCAGCACGGCCGGGAGGGCCTCTTACAATGAGCAGTTCTTC. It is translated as CASTAGRASYNEQFF.

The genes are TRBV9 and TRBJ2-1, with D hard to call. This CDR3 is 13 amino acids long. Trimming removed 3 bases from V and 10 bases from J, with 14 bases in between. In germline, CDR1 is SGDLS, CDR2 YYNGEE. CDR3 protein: CASSERSVGEQFF. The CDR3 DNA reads TGTGCCAGCAGCGAAAGGAGCGTAGGGGAGCAGTTCTTC.

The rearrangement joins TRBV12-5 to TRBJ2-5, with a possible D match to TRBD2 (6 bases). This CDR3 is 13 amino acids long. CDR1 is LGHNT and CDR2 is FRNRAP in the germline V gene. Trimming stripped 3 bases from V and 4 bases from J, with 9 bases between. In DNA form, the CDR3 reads TGTGCTAGTGGTTTAAGTAGCGGAGAGACCCAGTACTTC. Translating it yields CASGLSSGETQYF.